Each of the 30 T cell receptor beta chains below was sequenced from the same sample in a study of blood T cell repertoires in COVID-19. Only in-frame clones appear in the TCRdb table, and some are missing; sequencing was by immunoSEQ multiplex PCR. The sample consists of about 270,000 clones, roughly nine tenths of them appearing once. Sequenced input: peripheral blood. These receptors all come from a woman in her thirties with COVID-19, enrolled during active disease.

The rearrangement uses TRBV11-2 and TRBJ2-7, with D unresolved. CDR1 is SGHAT, CDR2 FQNNGV, per germline. Deletions cut 2 bases from V and 4 bases from J, with 18 bases between. This CDR3 contains 16 residues. CDR3 region: CASSLISSRSSYEQYF. CDR3 nucleotide sequence: TGTGCCAGCAGCTTAATCAGCTCCAGGTCCTCGTACGAGCAGTACTTC.

The gene calls are TRBV7-9 and TRBJ1-3; 8 bases agree with TRBD1. This CDR3 has 13 amino acids. Trimming removed 5 bases from V and 8 bases from J; junction bases left unmatched: 5. The germline CDR1 and CDR2 sequences are SEHNR and FQNEAQ (reference sequence). The CDR3 nucleotides are TGTGCCAGCAGCCGGACAGGGAGGGACACCATATATTTT. This encodes CASSRTGRDTIYF.

The chain combines TRBV4-1 with TRBJ2-3; 8 nucleotides agree with TRBD2. Germline CDR1 reads MGHRA; CDR2 reads YSYEKL. The CDR3 is 17 amino acids. The V and J ends lost 0 bases and 6 bases, in that order; junction bases with no gene match: 11. CDR3 residues: CASSQEDGGLASDTQYF. CDR3 nucleotide sequence: TGCGCCAGCAGCCAAGAGGACGGAGGACTAGCTTCCGATACGCAGTATTTT.

The chain couples TRBV28 to TRBJ1-4; D remains ambiguous. Germline values: CDR1 MDHEN, CDR2 SYDVKM. Trimming took off 8 bases at V and 3 bases at J, with 10 bases between the two ends. CDR3 size: 13 residues. This chain's CDR3 is CASYGGSNEKLFF. The CDR3 bases are TGTGCCAGCTATGGCGGTTCTAATGAAAAACTGTTTTTT.

The chain recombines TRBV28 with TRBJ1-1, with D hard to call. The CDR3 is made up of 16 amino acids. CDR1 is MDHEN and CDR2 is SYDVKM in the germline V gene. The V end lost 5 bases, the J end lost 1 base, and 17 bases lay between the germline ends. The CDR3 nucleotides are TGTGCCAGCAGTACAGTCCGGGAGGCTAGGAACACTGAAGCTTTCTTT. It codes for CASSTVREARNTEAFF. The complete variable domain, with remaining parts taken from reference TRBV28 and TRBJ1-1, reads DVKVTQSSRYLVKRTGEKVFLECVQDMDHENMFWYRQDPGLGLRLIYFSYDVKMKEKGDIPEGYSVSREKKERFSLILESASTNQTSMYLCASSTVREARNTEAFFGQGTRLTVV.

The gene calls are TRBV30 and TRBJ2-1; no clear D gene. The V end lost 1 base, the J end lost 8 bases, and 12 bases lay between the germline ends. The CDR3 totals 13 residues. Germline loops: CDR1 GTSNPN, CDR2 SVGIG (reference sequence). The CDR3 nucleotides are TGTGCCTGGAGTGATACCGGTAATGATGAGCAGTTCTTC. It encodes CAWSDTGNDEQFF.

V is TRBV3-1 (or the pseudogene TRBV3-2) and J is TRBJ1-1; D not certain. The length of the CDR3 is 14 residues. Trimming took off 4 bases at V and 4 bases at J, with 13 bases between the two ends. Germline CDR1 reads LGHDT; CDR2 reads YNNKEL (reference sequence). In nucleotides, the CDR3 is TGTGCCAGCAGCCCCCCGAACTTCTCCACTGAAGCTTTCTTT. Translating gives CASSPPNFSTEAFF.

In this sample, this clone turned up once. As DNA, the CDR3 is TGCGCCAGCAGCTTATTCGCAGGGACTGGAACCTACGAGCAGTACTTC. Translated, it gives CASSLFAGTGTYEQYF. The chain joins TRBV5-1 to TRBJ2-7, with a possible D match to TRBD2 (6 bases). V was trimmed by 2 bases and J by 2 bases, leaving 17 bases between them. Germline-derived CDR1 and CDR2 are SGHRS and YFSETQ. CDR3 length: 16 residues.

This chain links TRBV7-8 with TRBJ2-2, with TRBD1 as a possible D gene (6 bases). CDR3 length equals 15 residues. The V gene lost 7 bases and the J gene lost 4 bases, with 16 bases spanning the gap. Germline V CDR1 and CDR2: SGHVS, FQNEAQ. CDR3 sequence: CASTPLTGGTGELFF. For the CDR3, the DNA is TGTGCCAGCACCCCTCTGACAGGCGGCACCGGGGAGCTGTTTTTT.

The CDR3 spells CASSLQVEYEQYF. DNA for the CDR3: TGCGCCAGCAGCTTACAGGTTGAGTACGAGCAGTACTTC. The rearrangement uses TRBV5-1 and TRBJ2-7; D is perhaps TRBD1 (5 bases). Germline loops: CDR1 SGHRS, CDR2 YFSETQ. Deletions cut 2 bases from V and 4 bases from J, with 10 bases between. The CDR3 contains 13 residues.

This clone was seen once. The genes are TRBV27 and TRBJ2-1, with D unclear. CDR1 and CDR2 from the germline V gene are MNHEY and SMNVEV (reference sequence). Trimming left V 5 bases short and J 2 bases short, with 19 bases between. The CDR3 sequence is 17 residues long. The CDR3 region has the DNA TGTGCCAGCAGTCTCCATACGGGTCCGTTAGCCTACAATGAGCAGTTCTTC. Protein product: CASSLHTGPLAYNEQFF.

This chain joins TRBV3-1 (or the pseudogene TRBV3-2) and TRBJ2-1, with 9 bases fitting TRBD1. Germline V gene data show CDR1 as LGHDT and CDR2 as YNNKEL (reference sequence). The CDR3 extends over 14 amino acids. The V gene end was trimmed by 7 bases and the J gene end by 8 bases; junction bases not matched to a gene: 9. The CDR3 DNA follows: TGTGCCAGCACCCCGGGACAGGGTGGGTATGAGCAGTTCTTC. Translating it yields CASTPGQGGYEQFF.

V gene TRBV6-5 combines with J gene TRBJ2-7; D is possibly TRBD1 (5 bases). Germline V CDR1 and CDR2: MNHEY, SVGAGI. There are 13 residues in the CDR3. V was trimmed by 2 bases and J by 5 bases, leaving 10 bases between them. The CDR3 region has the DNA TGTGCCAGCAGTTACGGGGCGATCAACGAGCAGTACTTC. This translates into CASSYGAINEQYF.

The chain combines TRBV2 with TRBJ2-7; 7 bases match TRBD1. Germline lookup yields CDR1 SNHLY and CDR2 FYNNEI. This CDR3 is built from 13 residues. With V trimmed by 8 bases and J by 6 bases, 10 bases remained unmatched. This CDR3 is CASRTGLGAEQYF. The DNA for the CDR3 is TGTGCCAGCCGGACAGGCCTCGGCGCCGAGCAGTACTTC.

The chain recombines TRBV7-2 with TRBJ2-1; 7 bases fit TRBD2. The germline CDR1 and CDR2 sequences are SGHTA and FQGNSA. After removal of 6 bases from V and 0 bases from J, the junction contained 5 bases not matched to a gene. The CDR3 has 15 residues. The CDR3 spells CASSLLAASYNEQFF. The CDR3 nucleotides are TGTGCCAGCAGTCTCCTAGCGGCCTCCTACAATGAGCAGTTCTTC. Together with reference TRBV7-2 and TRBJ2-1, the CDR3 gives the full variable domain: GAGVSQSPSNKVTEKGKDVELRCDPISGHTALYWYRQSLGQGLEFLIYFQGNSAPDKSGLPSDRFSAERTGGSVSTLTIQRTQQEDSAVYLCASSLLAASYNEQFFGPGTRLTVL.

This chain joins TRBV2 and TRBJ2-3; 9 positions agree with TRBD1. The CDR3 is 15 amino acids. Germline trimming cut 7 bases from V and 9 bases from J; bases unmatched to any gene: 14. The germline gives CDR1 SNHLY, CDR2 FYNNEI. As DNA, the CDR3 is TGTGCCAGCAAAAATCGGGACAGGGCATCTTCAACGCAGTATTTT. Protein sequence: CASKNRDRASSTQYF.

The chain uses TRBV27 and TRBJ2-6; tentative D call: TRBD1 (6 bases). V shed 6 bases and J shed 1 base, with 22 bases lying between them. This CDR3 is built from 19 residues. Germline V CDR1 and CDR2: MNHEY, SMNVEV (reference sequence). The CDR3 loop reads CASSPSQGPARSGANVLTF. The DNA for the CDR3 is TGTGCCAGCAGCCCAAGTCAGGGGCCCGCCCGGTCTGGGGCCAACGTCCTGACTTTC.

This clone was counted a few times. The V and J genes are TRBV10-2 and TRBJ2-7, with 8 bases aligning to TRBD1. The V gene end was trimmed by 5 bases and the J gene end by 0 bases; junction bases not matched to a gene: 0. The CDR3 sequence is 13 residues long. Germline CDR1 and CDR2: WSHSY and SAAADI. CDR3 coding DNA: TGCGCCAGCAGTCAGGGGGCCTCCTACGAGCAGTACTTC. Translation: CASSQGASYEQYF.

The V and J genes are TRBV19 and TRBJ2-7; 11 nucleotides match TRBD2. This CDR3 spans 16 amino acids. The germline CDR1 and CDR2 sequences are LNHDA and SQIVND (reference sequence). J gave up 1 base and V 2 bases, and 4 bases lay outside the gene matches. This CDR3 is CASSILGTSGSYEQYF. DNA for the CDR3: TGTGCCAGTAGTATACTTGGGACTAGCGGTTCCTACGAGCAGTACTTC.

The gene calls are TRBV27 and TRBJ2-5; 11 nucleotides align to TRBD1. This CDR3 spans 15 amino acids. V was clipped by 4 bases and J by 0 bases; unmatched bases: 1. CDR1 and CDR2 (germline): MNHEY, SMNVEV (reference sequence). The CDR3 sequence: CASSWGQGDQETQYF. CDR3 DNA sequence: TGTGCCAGCAGTTGGGGACAGGGGGACCAAGAGACCCAGTACTTC.

This clone was counted between two and nine times. The same CDR3 is also encoded by other DNA sequences in this sample. V gene TRBV6-5 combines with J gene TRBJ1-5, with 9 bases that match TRBD1. V was pared by 8 bases and J by 3 bases, with 8 bases of the junction left unmatched. Germline V gene data show CDR1 as MNHEY and CDR2 as SVGAGI. This CDR3 has 15 amino acids. CDR3 bases: TGTGCCAGCGGTTCGGGGACAGGGTCCAATCAGCCCCAGCATTTT. It translates to CASGSGTGSNQPQHF.

The chain recombines TRBV19 with TRBJ2-3, with a possible D match to TRBD2 (6 bases). CDR3 length equals 14 residues. Germline assignment: CDR1 LNHDA and CDR2 SQIVND (reference sequence). V lost 6 bases, J lost 5 bases, and 15 bases lay in between. Written as DNA, the CDR3 is TGTGCCAGTAGCCGCGGGGCTACGGGAGATACGCAGTATTTT. Translating it yields CASSRGATGDTQYF. Full variable domain (rest looked up from reference TRBV19 and TRBJ2-3): DGGITQSPKYLFRKEGQNVTLSCEQNLNHDAMYWYRQDPGQGLRLIYYSQIVNDFQKGDIAEGYSVSREKKESFPLTVTSAQKNPTAFYLCASSRGATGDTQYFGPGTRLTVL.

The chain has TRBV10-3 and TRBJ2-2, with D perhaps TRBD1 (6 bases). The CDR3 runs 12 residues. V was cut by 3 bases and J by 10 bases, with 9 bases left in between. Germline CDR1 ENHRY, CDR2 SYGVKD. CDR3 loop: CAISEEGVELFF. CDR3 DNA: TGTGCCATCAGTGAAGAGGGGGTGGAGCTGTTTTTT.

This rearrangement joins TRBV18 to TRBJ1-5; 9 nucleotides agree with TRBD1. The germline V gene encodes CDR1 KGHSH and CDR2 LQKENI. V gave up 4 bases and J gave up 6 bases; unmatched junction bases: 4. CDR3 size: 14 residues. This CDR3 is CASSRDRAFQPQHF. As DNA, the CDR3 is TGTGCCAGCTCACGGGACAGGGCGTTTCAGCCCCAGCATTTT. Using reference TRBV18 and TRBJ1-5 for the parts outside the CDR3, the full variable domain is NAGVMQNPRHLVRRRGQEARLRCSPMKGHSHVYWYRQLPEEGLKFMVYLQKENIIDESGMPKERFSAEFPKEGPSILRIQQVVRGDSAAYFCASSRDRAFQPQHFGDGTRLSIL.

The rearrangement uses TRBV6-5 and TRBJ1-2, with 9 bases fitting TRBD1. Trimming at V came to 6 bases and at J to 4 bases, leaving 9 bases not matched to a gene. CDR3 size: 15 residues. Per the germline V gene, CDR1 is MNHEY and CDR2 is SVGAGI. This CDR3 reads CASRDGGTGFYGYTF. The CDR3 nucleotides read TGTGCCAGCAGGGACGGCGGGACAGGGTTCTATGGCTACACCTTC.

This clone showed up just once. The CDR3 nucleotides are TGTGCCAGCGCCTCGATTTCCTCTAGTGGCTACACCTTC. As protein: CASASISSSGYTF. V usage is TRBV7-9 and J usage is TRBJ1-2; D call uncertain. With 8 bases removed from V and 7 bases from J, the gap between germline ends came to 17 bases. Germline-derived CDR1 and CDR2 are SEHNR and FQNEAQ (reference sequence). The CDR3 runs to 13 residues.

This clone is a singleton in its sample. The chain couples TRBV18 to TRBJ1-2; unclear D gene. Per germline, CDR1 KGHSH and CDR2 LQKENI. V lost 0 bases to trimming and J lost 4 bases, with 9 bases between them. This CDR3 comprises 14 residues. The CDR3 loop is CASSPPDNLYGYTF. CDR3 in DNA: TGTGCCAGCTCACCACCCGACAACCTCTATGGCTACACCTTC. The whole variable domain, filled in from reference TRBV18 and TRBJ1-2, reads NAGVMQNPRHLVRRRGQEARLRCSPMKGHSHVYWYRQLPEEGLKFMVYLQKENIIDESGMPKERFSAEFPKEGPSILRIQQVVRGDSAAYFCASSPPDNLYGYTFGSGTRLTVV.

The V call is TRBV3-1 (or the pseudogene TRBV3-2), the J call TRBJ2-3, with TRBD2 matching 10 bases. The germline gives CDR1 LGHDT, CDR2 YNNKEL (reference sequence). CDR3 length: 18 amino acids. The ends lost 0 bases at V and 5 bases at J; junction bases unmatched: 11. This CDR3 reads CASSQDLRAGGTGDTQYF. CDR3 in DNA: TGTGCCAGCAGCCAAGATCTCAGAGCGGGGGGGACTGGAGATACGCAGTATTTT.

The chain combines TRBV30 with TRBJ2-3; the D call may be TRBD1 or TRBD2 (5 bases each). The V gene's germline CDR1 is GTSNPN and CDR2 SVGIG (reference sequence). V gave up 5 bases and J gave up 5 bases, with 14 bases separating them. The CDR3 covers 13 residues. The CDR3 sequence: CAWEGWGRDTQYF. CDR3 sequence (DNA): TGTGCCTGGGAGGGGTGGGGAAGAGATACGCAGTATTTT.

V gene TRBV19 combines with J gene TRBJ1-6, with a weak D call TRBD1 (6 bases). Germline V CDR1 and CDR2: LNHDA, SQIVND (reference sequence). The V gene lost 3 bases and the J gene lost 7 bases, with 10 bases spanning the gap. The CDR3 is made up of 14 amino acids. CDR3 sequence: CASSIGQPNSPLHF. The CDR3 DNA reads as TGTGCCAGTAGTATCGGACAGCCCAATTCACCCCTCCACTTT.